A selection of T cell receptor beta chains follows, all from one sample in a study of blood T cell repertoires in COVID-19. The data were produced by immunoSEQ multiplex PCR, yet TCRdb's version contains in-frame clones alone and is incomplete. The repertoire consists of over 200,000 clones, with around 84% occurring once and the leading ten covering 15% to 17%. The sequenced material came from PBMCs or T cells enriched from blood (not recorded which). All receptors come from a man between 18 and 35 years old who had recovered from COVID-19. Both conserved end residues are part of each CDR3. The D gene is left open where the match is weak. Clone sizes are given selectively: once, few, many, or a class where the clone is expanded.

TRBV7-3	15	-	TRBJ2-2	-	CASSSSGSNTGELFF	TGTGCCAGCAGCAGTTCCGGTTCGAACACCGGGGAGCTGTTTTTT
TRBV3-1/TRBV3-2	15	-	TRBJ2-1	TRBD2	CASSQDPGRHNEQFF	TGTGCCAGCAGCCAGGACCCCGGGAGGCACAATGAGCAGTTCTTC
TRBV30	15	-	TRBJ2-2	-	CAWNGGGTNTGELFF	TGTGCCTGGAATGGAGGAGGCACGAACACCGGGGAGCTGTTTTTT
TRBV12-3/TRBV12-4	12	once	TRBJ1-1	-	CASSLSNTEAFF	TGTGCCAGCAGTTTATCAAACACTGAAGCTTTCTTT
TRBV2	14	-	TRBJ1-2	-	CASNPARMGYGYTF	TGTGCCAGCAATCCGGCGAGGATGGGCTATGGCTACACCTTC
TRBV5-8	17	few	TRBJ1-2	-	CASSLGVRGRGEGGYTF	TGTGCCAGCAGCTTGGGGGTTCGTGGTCGTGGCGAGGGCGGCTACACCTTC
TRBV7-6	15	-	TRBJ2-1	TRBD1	CASSLLTGGFDEQFF	TGTGCCAGCAGCCTACTGACAGGGGGCTTCGATGAGCAGTTCTTC
TRBV27	14	-	TRBJ2-3	-	CASRPEGGTDTQYF	TGTGCCAGCAGACCCGAAGGGGGCACAGATACGCAGTATTTT
TRBV6-5	13	-	TRBJ2-7	TRBD1	CASSRDRVHEQYF	TGTGCCAGCAGCCGGGACAGGGTGCACGAGCAGTACTTC
TRBV5-1	18	-	TRBJ1-1	TRBD1	CASSLMYLSGQVNTEAFF	TGCGCCAGCAGCTTGATGTATCTTTCTGGACAGGTGAACACTGAAGCTTTCTTT
TRBV7-9	17	-	TRBJ2-1	TRBD2	CASSFTGSGRDYNEQFF	TGTGCCAGCAGCTTTACGGGGTCCGGGAGGGACTACAATGAGCAGTTCTTC
TRBV3-1/TRBV3-2	15	-	TRBJ1-4	-	CASSPTPGYGEKLFF	TGTGCCAGCAGCCCTACCCCGGGGTATGGAGAAAAACTGTTTTTT
TRBV29-1	11	-	TRBJ1-1	-	CSVDAGSEAFF	TGCAGCGTTGACGCGGGGTCGGAAGCTTTCTTT
TRBV2	18	-	TRBJ2-5	-	CASSNFRSGRSLLETQYF	TGTGCCAGCAGTAACTTCCGCTCGGGTCGGTCGTTACTGGAGACCCAGTACTTC
TRBV30	14	-	TRBJ1-6	-	CAWSVSRGRSPLHF	TGTGCCTGGAGTGTTTCCAGGGGTCGTTCACCCCTCCACTTT
TRBV5-8	16	-	TRBJ2-1	TRBD2	CASTEEGTSGIDEQFF	TGTGCCAGCACCGAGGAAGGGACTAGCGGGATTGATGAGCAGTTCTTC
TRBV3-1/TRBV3-2	15	-	TRBJ1-2	-	CASSQVGGGGYGYTF	TGTGCCAGCAGCCAAGTGGGCGGGGGGGGCTATGGCTACACCTTC
TRBV5-1	13	few	TRBJ1-6	-	CASGGTDNSPLHF	TGCGCCAGCGGAGGGACGGACAATTCACCCCTCCACTTT
TRBV10-3	12	large	TRBJ2-7	-	CAISLDTYEQYF	TGTGCCATCAGTCTCGACACCTACGAGCAGTACTTC
TRBV7-3	15	-	TRBJ2-1	TRBD2	CASSSSSGRGNEQFF	TGTGCCAGCAGCTCCTCTAGCGGGAGAGGCAATGAGCAGTTCTTC
TRBV12-3/TRBV12-4	13	-	TRBJ2-2	-	CASSLGAVGELFF	TGTGCCAGCAGTTTAGGGGCAGTCGGGGAGCTGTTTTTT
TRBV28	14	-	TRBJ1-2	-	CASSVSGTNYGYTF	TGTGCCAGCAGTGTAAGTGGCACTAACTATGGCTACACCTTC
TRBV28	16	-	TRBJ1-5	-	CASSLSAGDYYQPQHF	TGTGCCAGCAGTTTATCGGCAGGGGATTACTATCAGCCCCAGCATTTT
TRBV2	18	-	TRBJ1-5	TRBD1	CASSSGTGGAKSNQPQHF	TGTGCCAGCAGCTCCGGGACAGGGGGCGCGAAGAGCAATCAGCCCCAGCATTTT
TRBV7-6	16	few	TRBJ1-5	TRBD1	CASSLGQGVSNQPQHF	TGTGCCAGCAGCTTGGGACAGGGAGTGAGCAATCAGCCCCAGCATTTT
TRBV5-1	15	-	TRBJ2-5	TRBD1	CASSKGTGGRETQYF	TGCGCCAGCAGCAAGGGGACAGGGGGCCGAGAGACCCAGTACTTC
TRBV30	14	-	TRBJ2-7	TRBD1	CAWSGGTGEYEQYF	TGTGCCTGGAGTGGAGGGACAGGGGAATACGAGCAGTACTTC
TRBV27	16	-	TRBJ2-5	TRBD2	CASSFLAGGPEETQYF	TGTGCCAGCAGTTTCCTAGCGGGAGGGCCGGAGGAGACCCAGTACTTC
TRBV2	13	-	TRBJ1-2	-	CASRLAERYGYTF	TGTGCCAGCAGACTCGCCGAACGGTATGGCTACACCTTC
TRBV7-2	15	-	TRBJ1-2	TRBD1	CASSYYSTGDYGYTF	TGTGCCAGCAGCTATTACTCGACAGGGGACTATGGCTACACCTTC
TRBV7-3	15	-	TRBJ2-2	-	CASSLGGANTGELFF	TGTGCCAGCAGCTTGGGGGGTGCGAACACCGGGGAGCTGTTTTTT
TRBV11-2	13	-	TRBJ1-2	-	CASSPQASYGYTF	TGTGCCAGCAGCCCTCAGGCGTCCTATGGCTACACCTTC
TRBV6-1	14	-	TRBJ2-7	-	CASSEPETGGEQYF	TGTGCCAGCAGTGAACCTGAAACTGGAGGCGAGCAGTACTTC
TRBV7-3	20	-	TRBJ2-2	TRBD2	CASSLNPGLAGGGNTGELFF	TGTGCCAGCAGCTTAAACCCGGGACTAGCGGGAGGCGGAAACACCGGGGAGCTGTTTTTT
TRBV19	17	-	TRBJ2-5	TRBD2	CASTIGSSGRLGETQYF	TGTGCCAGTACCATAGGGTCTAGCGGGAGGCTTGGAGAGACCCAGTACTTC
TRBV6-5	13	-	TRBJ1-2	-	CASTGQINYGYTF	TGTGCCAGCACCGGACAGATTAACTATGGCTACACCTTC
TRBV4-1	15	once	TRBJ2-5	-	CASSQVRTGQETQYF	TGCGCCAGCAGCCAAGTGCGCACAGGACAAGAGACCCAGTACTTC
TRBV30	15	-	TRBJ2-2	TRBD2	CAWGLAGVHTGELFF	TGTGCCTGGGGACTAGCGGGGGTCCACACCGGGGAGCTGTTTTTT
TRBV4-2	16	-	TRBJ2-3	-	CASSQRDGQGTDTQYF	TGTGCCAGCAGCCAACGGGATGGTCAAGGCACAGATACGCAGTATTTT
TRBV2	13	few	TRBJ2-4	TRBD1	CASQGVDKNIQYF	TGTGCCAGTCAGGGGGTGGACAAAAACATTCAGTACTTC
TRBV19	16	-	TRBJ1-5	-	CASSPGLNYPHQPQHF	TGTGCCAGTAGTCCCGGACTCAATTATCCGCATCAGCCCCAGCATTTT
TRBV25-1	18	-	TRBJ1-3	-	CASSEYGAGSTSGNTIYF	TGTGCCAGCAGTGAATATGGGGCAGGGTCCACCTCTGGAAACACCATATATTTT
TRBV2	14	-	TRBJ2-2	-	CASSEGSFTGELFF	TGTGCCAGCAGTGAAGGTTCTTTCACCGGGGAGCTGTTTTTT
TRBV6-4	15	-	TRBJ2-1	TRBD2	CASSDSLAGLDEQFF	TGTGCCAGCAGTGACTCCCTAGCGGGGTTGGATGAGCAGTTCTTC
TRBV30	15	-	TRBJ2-5	TRBD2	CAWAPGGSPRETQYF	TGTGCCTGGGCCCCCGGGGGGAGCCCTCGGGAGACCCAGTACTTC
TRBV3-1/TRBV3-2	15	-	TRBJ1-2	-	CASSQRGQQGAGYTF	TGTGCCAGCAGCCAAAGGGGCCAACAGGGTGCGGGCTACACCTTC
TRBV2	13	-	TRBJ2-2	-	CASSPDSTGELFF	TGTGCCAGCAGTCCTGACAGCACCGGGGAGCTGTTTTTT
TRBV10-3	15	-	TRBJ1-6	-	CAISRRGALDSPLHF	TGTGCCATCAGCCGACGGGGGGCTCTTGATTCACCCCTCCACTTT
TRBV2	14	-	TRBJ2-1	-	CASSAPGTYNEQFF	TGTGCCAGCAGTGCCCCAGGGACCTACAATGAGCAGTTCTTC